Below, 30 T cell receptor beta chains from the same sample are listed, as sequenced in a study of shared clonotypes between healthy human individuals. Sequencing was performed with immunoSEQ multiplex PCR; in TCRdb, only in-frame clones are kept and a portion is missing. The sample gives under 2,000,000 clones, about 95% of which show up once; 1.2% is in the top ten. CD45RO-negative cells were positively selected for CCR7, leaving out terminally differentiated effector memory CD45RA+ cells. Source material: naive CD8+ T cells sorted from blood. These receptors came from a young man in good health.

This clone was counted a single time. The same CDR3 can be traced to other DNA sequences in this sample. The chain combines TRBV30 with TRBJ2-7; possible D gene TRBD1, 5 bases. The CDR3 is 11 amino acids. CDR1 and CDR2 from the germline V gene are GTSNPN and SVGIG (reference sequence). V dropped 1 base and J dropped 4 bases, with 5 bases sitting between them. The CDR3 region is CAWSAGYEQYF. The CDR3 nucleotides read TGTGCCTGGAGTGCAGGGTACGAGCAGTACTTC.

The rearrangement joins TRBV19 to TRBJ1-2; no firm D call. Trimming took 6 bases from V and 6 from J, leaving 5 bases between them. Germline CDR1 LNHDA, CDR2 SQIVND (reference sequence). The CDR3 is made up of 10 amino acids. CDR3 nucleotide sequence: TGTGCCAGTAGGAACAATGGCTACACCTTC. This translates into CASRNNGYTF.

As regards this clone: The sample holds other DNA sequences that translate to the same CDR3. The rearrangement uses TRBV4-3 and TRBJ2-1; perhaps D is TRBD1 or TRBD2 (5 bases each). Germline-derived CDR1 and CDR2 are LGHNA and YSLEER. Between the trimmed V and J ends, which lost 0 bases and 10 bases, there was a span of 10 bases. CDR3 length equals 13 residues. CDR3 in amino acids: CASSQDLGGEQFF. The DNA for the CDR3 is TGCGCCAGCAGCCAAGATCTTGGGGGAGAGCAGTTCTTC.

There are a few counts of this clone. The rearrangement uses TRBV27 and TRBJ2-7; the D gene is possibly TRBD2 (5 bases). This CDR3 spans 14 amino acids. V lost 2 bases and J lost 3, with 11 bases in between. CDR1 and CDR2 (germline): MNHEY, SMNVEV (reference sequence). CDR3 DNA sequence: TGTGCCAGCAGTTTAATACGGGGTCACTACGAGCAGTACTTC. It codes for CASSLIRGHYEQYF.

This sequence joins TRBV5-4 and TRBJ2-1, with 10 bases matching TRBD2. The ends lost 3 bases at V and 7 bases at J; junction bases unmatched: 7. Germline loops: CDR1 SGHNT, CDR2 YYREEE (reference sequence). The CDR3 extends over 15 amino acids. This CDR3 reads CASSSSGRAGNEQFF. The CDR3 nucleotides are TGTGCCAGCAGCTCCAGCGGGAGGGCCGGAAATGAGCAGTTCTTC.

This rearrangement joins TRBV9 to TRBJ1-2; 10 nucleotides match TRBD1. Trimming at V came to 3 bases and at J to 8 bases, leaving 7 bases not matched to a gene. Germline V gene sequence: CDR1 SGDLS, CDR2 YYNGEE. The CDR3 is 14 residues long. In nucleotides, the CDR3 is TGTGCCAGCAGCGCGTTGGGGACAGGGGAAGGCTACACCTTC. Translated: CASSALGTGEGYTF.

This sequence joins TRBV10-1 and TRBJ2-2, with D possibly being TRBD2 (5 bases). CDR1 is WNHNN and CDR2 is SYGVQD in the germline V gene (reference sequence). Trimming removed 6 bases from V and 6 bases from J, with 11 bases in between. The CDR3 covers 13 residues. Here the CDR3 DNA reads TGCGCCAGCAGCTTAACTAGAGCCGGGGAGCTGTTTTTT. It yields the protein CASSLTRAGELFF.

Turning to this clone: Different DNA sequences within this sample yield the same CDR3. This rearrangement joins TRBV27 to TRBJ2-1; D is undetermined. The CDR3 length is 13 residues. Germline CDR1 reads MNHEY; CDR2 reads SMNVEV (reference sequence). V was clipped by 3 bases and J by 4 bases, with 7 bases between them. CDR3 protein: CASSFTDYNEQFF. The CDR3 DNA follows: TGTGCCAGCAGTTTTACGGATTACAATGAGCAGTTCTTC.

The chain carries TRBV6-5 and TRBJ2-2, with 9 nucleotides matching TRBD1. J lost 10 bases, V lost 5 bases, and 2 bases had no gene match. The CDR3 spans 12 residues. Germline V gene lookup returns CDR1 MNHEY and CDR2 SVGAGI. The CDR3 DNA follows: TGTGCCAGCAGTACAGGGGGCATGGAGCTGTTTTTT. Its translation: CASSTGGMELFF.

V is TRBV6-5 and J is TRBJ2-7; 8 positions match TRBD2. The CDR3 runs 15 residues. In germline, CDR1 is MNHEY, CDR2 SVGAGI. Losses at the gene ends were 6 bases for V and 0 bases for J; bases not matched to a gene: 7. CDR3 bases: TGTGCCAGCAGCCCACTAGCGGCCTACTCCTACGAGCAGTACTTC. Amino acid sequence: CASSPLAAYSYEQYF.

As to this clone: Other DNA sequences in this specimen translate into the identical CDR3. The gene calls are TRBV5-1 and TRBJ2-7; 9 nucleotides line up with TRBD1. The length of the CDR3 is 14 residues. J was trimmed by 3 bases and V by 4 bases; bases with no gene match: 5. Germline CDR1 reads SGHRS; CDR2 reads YFSETQ. CDR3 bases: TGCGCCAGCAGCCCCCGGACAGGGGACTACGAGCAGTACTTC. It is translated as CASSPRTGDYEQYF.

The V call is TRBV2, the J call TRBJ1-1; maybe TRBD1 (6 bases). CDR1 SNHLY and CDR2 FYNNEI come from the germline V gene. V was pared by 5 bases and J by 4 bases, with 14 bases between. The CDR3 is made up of 14 amino acids. CDR3: CASSQGGYGTEAFF. In DNA, the CDR3 is TGTGCCAGCAGTCAAGGGGGGTACGGCACTGAAGCTTTCTTT.

Points on this clone: At the DNA level, this CDR3 is encoded by other sequences in the same sample as well. The CDR3, as DNA: TGTGCCAGCAGCTCTGATAATGAGCAGTTCTTC. Protein product: CASSSDNEQFF. This chain uses TRBV5-4 with TRBJ2-1, with D uncertain. The length of the CDR3 is 11 residues. Trimming pared 3 bases from V and 7 bases from J, leaving 5 bases between. Germline CDR1 and CDR2: SGHNT and YYREEE (reference sequence).

V usage is TRBV6-1 and J usage is TRBJ1-4; D remains unclear. V was cut by 3 bases and J by 7 bases, with 6 bases left in between. The germline CDR1 and CDR2 sequences are MNHNS and SASEGT. The CDR3 spans 12 residues. Here the CDR3 DNA reads TGTGCCAGCAGTGACATTATTGAAAAACTGTTTTTT. This translates into CASSDIIEKLFF.

The V gene is TRBV5-1, the J gene TRBJ2-7; no definite D call. The germline gives CDR1 SGHRS, CDR2 YFSETQ. The V and J ends lost 4 bases and 3 bases respectively, with 11 bases between them. CDR3 length: 13 residues. CDR3 loop: CASSAVSDYEQYF. The DNA for the CDR3 is TGCGCCAGCAGCGCCGTTTCAGACTACGAGCAGTACTTC.

V usage is TRBV13 and J usage is TRBJ2-5; perhaps TRBD2 as D (5 bases). CDR3 size: 15 residues. CDR1 is PRHDT and CDR2 is FYEKMQ in the germline V gene (reference sequence). Trimming pared 6 bases from V and 4 bases from J, leaving 18 bases between. CDR3 sequence (DNA): TGTGCCAGCAGACGACTTGGAGGAACGGCAGAGACCCAGTACTTC. Translation gives CASRRLGGTAETQYF.

The chain uses TRBV7-6 and TRBJ2-1; no reliable D call. V was shortened by 5 bases and J by 8 bases, with 10 bases between the two germline ends. The CDR3 is made up of 12 amino acids. Germline V gives CDR1 SGHVS, CDR2 FNYEAQ. CDR3 bases: TGTGCCAGCAGCCCCGCAGAGGATGAGCAGTTCTTC. Amino acids: CASSPAEDEQFF.

V is TRBV4-3 and J is TRBJ2-5, with D possibly matching TRBD1 (7 bases). The CDR3 contains 15 residues. Per the germline V gene, CDR1 is LGHNA and CDR2 is YSLEER. V was shortened by 1 base and J by 4 bases, with 13 bases between the two germline ends. The CDR3, as DNA: TGCGCCAGCAGCCAAGGGCCTCAGGGGGGAGAGACCCAGTACTTC. Its translation: CASSQGPQGGETQYF.

This chain uses TRBV7-6 with TRBJ2-7; tentatively, D is TRBD1 or TRBD2 (6 bases each). Trimming cost V 2 bases and J 2 bases, with 16 bases left between them. CDR3 length: 16 amino acids. Germline lookup yields CDR1 SGHVS and CDR2 FNYEAQ. CDR3 sequence (DNA): TGTGCCAGCAGCTTACTCCCAGGGGAGGTTCCCTACGAGCAGTACTTC. This translates into CASSLLPGEVPYEQYF.

The V call is TRBV7-2, the J call TRBJ1-1, with 11 bases fitting TRBD1. The junction had 15 bases not matched to a gene; V was cut back by 5 bases and J by 10 bases. The CDR3 runs to 16 residues. The germline V gene encodes CDR1 SGHTA and CDR2 FQGNSA. The CDR3 loop is CASSQSKGQGEPGAFF. The CDR3 DNA is TGTGCCAGCAGCCAATCGAAGGGACAGGGGGAACCTGGAGCTTTCTTT.

The chain links TRBV7-9 to TRBJ2-2; D call uncertain. Germline CDR1 reads SEHNR; CDR2 reads FQNEAQ (reference sequence). CDR3 size: 12 residues. Trimming pared 3 bases from V and 9 bases from J, leaving 8 bases between. CDR3 amino acids: CASSFSGWELFF. The CDR3 nucleotides read TGTGCCAGCAGCTTCTCTGGGTGGGAGCTGTTTTTT.

On this clone: The identical CDR3 is also encoded by other nucleotide sequences in the sample. This chain connects TRBV19 to TRBJ1-5, with D possibly TRBD1 on 6 matching bases. CDR3 length: 14 residues. The V end was cut by 4 bases, the J end by 3 bases, with 10 bases between. Per germline, CDR1 LNHDA and CDR2 SQIVND (reference sequence). CDR3 DNA sequence: TGTGCCAGTAGTAGCAGGGGCTACAATCAGCCCCAGCATTTT. It encodes CASSSRGYNQPQHF.

This sequence joins TRBV19 and TRBJ1-1; possible D gene TRBD1, 5 bases. The CDR3 is made up of 15 amino acids. Looked up from germline, CDR1 is LNHDA and CDR2 is SQIVND (reference sequence). Between the trimmed V and J ends, which lost 4 bases and 6 bases, there was a span of 18 bases. The CDR3, as DNA: TGTGCCAGTAGTAGCCGGGACTCAAGGCCCCCTGAAGCTTTCTTT. Protein: CASSSRDSRPPEAFF.

The chain joins TRBV10-2 to TRBJ2-7, with D unresolved. The CDR3 is 16 residues long. The V end was cut by 2 bases, the J end by 0 bases, with 14 bases between. Germline-derived CDR1 and CDR2 are WSHSY and SAAADI. As DNA, the CDR3 is TGCGCCAGCAGTGAGGGTCCCTTGAGTAACTCCTACGAGCAGTACTTC. As protein: CASSEGPLSNSYEQYF.

The V and J genes are TRBV7-9 and TRBJ1-1, with D hard to call. Between the trimmed V and J ends, which lost 5 bases and 4 bases, there was a span of 17 bases. The germline V gene has CDR1 SEHNR and CDR2 FQNEAQ (reference sequence). This CDR3 has 15 residues. The CDR3 sequence: CASSPPPVGPTEAFF. Here the CDR3 DNA reads TGTGCCAGCAGCCCGCCCCCCGTCGGACCCACTGAAGCTTTCTTT.

The chain couples TRBV4-1 to TRBJ1-1, with D unresolved. From germline, CDR1 is MGHRA and CDR2 YSYEKL. The CDR3 sequence is 18 residues long. V lost 0 bases to trimming and J lost 1 base, with 18 bases between them. The CDR3 here is CASSQDISKTPKNTEAFF. The CDR3 DNA sequence: TGCGCCAGCAGCCAAGATATTAGTAAGACCCCGAAGAACACTGAAGCTTTCTTT.

The chain joins TRBV5-8 to TRBJ1-5, with TRBD1 matching 8 bases. J was trimmed by 4 bases and V by 0 bases; bases with no gene match: 6. This CDR3 has 16 residues. Germline loops: CDR1 SGHTS, CDR2 YDEGEE. CDR3 loop: CASSLAGTGGNQPQHF. The CDR3 region has the DNA TGTGCCAGCAGCTTGGCCGGGACAGGAGGAAATCAGCCCCAGCATTTT.

This rearrangement joins TRBV30 to TRBJ2-2; 13 nucleotides match TRBD2. The V gene end was trimmed by 1 base and the J gene end by 5 bases; junction bases not matched to a gene: 4. The germline gives CDR1 GTSNPN, CDR2 SVGIG (reference sequence). The CDR3 has 16 residues. CDR3 in DNA: TGTGCCTGGAGTGGGACTAGCGGGAGTGAAACCGGGGAGCTGTTTTTT. Protein product: CAWSGTSGSETGELFF.

V gene TRBV6-5 combines with J gene TRBJ1-6; D not certain. The germline V gene encodes CDR1 MNHEY and CDR2 SVGAGI. V was clipped by 9 bases and J by 10 bases, with 16 bases between them. This CDR3 has 13 residues. The CDR3 DNA follows: TGTGCCAGATATTGGAAGGGTAACTCACCCCTCCACTTT. Translating gives CARYWKGNSPLHF.

This chain joins TRBV11-2 and TRBJ2-3, with D hard to call. Per germline, CDR1 SGHAT and CDR2 FQNNGV. The CDR3 is made up of 11 amino acids. Deletions cut 4 bases from V and 8 bases from J, with 7 bases between. The CDR3 coding sequence is TGTGCCAGCAGCTCGGCCGCTACGCAGTATTTT. Translated: CASSSAATQYF.